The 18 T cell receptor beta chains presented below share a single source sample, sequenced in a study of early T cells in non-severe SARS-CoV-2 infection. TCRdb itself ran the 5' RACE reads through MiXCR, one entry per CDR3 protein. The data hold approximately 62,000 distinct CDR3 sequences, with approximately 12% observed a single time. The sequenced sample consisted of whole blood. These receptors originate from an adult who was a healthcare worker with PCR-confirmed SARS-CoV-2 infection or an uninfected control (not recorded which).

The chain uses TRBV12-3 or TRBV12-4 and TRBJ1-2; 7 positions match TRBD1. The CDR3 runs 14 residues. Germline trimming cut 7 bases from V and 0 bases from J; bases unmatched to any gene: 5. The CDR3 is CASIRDSSNYGYTF. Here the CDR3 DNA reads TGTGCCAGCATACGGGACAGTTCTAACTATGGCTACACCTTC.

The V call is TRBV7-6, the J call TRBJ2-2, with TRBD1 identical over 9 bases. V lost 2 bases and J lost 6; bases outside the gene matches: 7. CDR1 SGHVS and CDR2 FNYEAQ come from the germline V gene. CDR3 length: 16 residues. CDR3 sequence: CASSLQVGTGSGELFF. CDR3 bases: TGTGCCAGCAGCTTACAAGTCGGGACAGGGTCCGGGGAGCTGTTTTTT.

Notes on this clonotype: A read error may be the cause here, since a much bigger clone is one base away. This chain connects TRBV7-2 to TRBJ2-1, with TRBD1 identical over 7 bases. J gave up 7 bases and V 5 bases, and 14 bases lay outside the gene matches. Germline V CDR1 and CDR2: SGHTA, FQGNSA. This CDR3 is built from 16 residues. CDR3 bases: TGTGCCAGCAGCCATGATTCCCGGGACAGTCGAAATGAGCAGTTCTTC. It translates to CASSHDSRDSRNEQFF.

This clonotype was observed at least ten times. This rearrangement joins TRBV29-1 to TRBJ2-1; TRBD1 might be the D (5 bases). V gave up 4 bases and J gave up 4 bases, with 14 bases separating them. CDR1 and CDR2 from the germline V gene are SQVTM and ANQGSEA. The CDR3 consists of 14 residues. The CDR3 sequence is CSVVGHDSYNEQFF. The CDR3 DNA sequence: TGCAGCGTTGTAGGACACGACAGTTACAATGAGCAGTTCTTC.

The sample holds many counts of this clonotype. As DNA, the CDR3 is TGTGCCAGCAGCTTATCGACAGAAAACTATGGCTACACCTTC. It yields the protein CASSLSTENYGYTF. The V and J genes are TRBV7-2 and TRBJ1-2; maybe TRBD1 (5 bases). Germline V gene sequence: CDR1 SGHTA, CDR2 FQGNSA. The CDR3 extends over 14 amino acids. V was pared by 2 bases and J by 2 bases, with 9 bases between.

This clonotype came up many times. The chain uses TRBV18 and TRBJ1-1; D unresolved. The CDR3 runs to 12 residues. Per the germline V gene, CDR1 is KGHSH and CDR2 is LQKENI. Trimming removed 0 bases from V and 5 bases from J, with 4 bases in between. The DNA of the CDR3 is TGTGCCAGCTCACCACCGGAAACTGAAGCTTTCTTT. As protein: CASSPPETEAFF.

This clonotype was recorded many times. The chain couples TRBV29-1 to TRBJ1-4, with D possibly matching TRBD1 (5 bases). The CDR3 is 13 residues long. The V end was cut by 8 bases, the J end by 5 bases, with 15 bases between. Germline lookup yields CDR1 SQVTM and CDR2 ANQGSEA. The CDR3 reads CSTAKGRNEKLFF. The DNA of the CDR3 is TGCAGCACAGCTAAGGGGCGCAATGAAAAACTGTTTTTT. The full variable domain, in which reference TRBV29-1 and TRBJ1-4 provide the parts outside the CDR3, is SAVISQKPSRDICQRGTSLTIQCQVDSQVTMMFWYRQQPGQSLTLIATANQGSEATYESGFVIDKFPISRPNLTFSTLTVSNMSPEDSSIYLCSTAKGRNEKLFFGSGTQLSVL.

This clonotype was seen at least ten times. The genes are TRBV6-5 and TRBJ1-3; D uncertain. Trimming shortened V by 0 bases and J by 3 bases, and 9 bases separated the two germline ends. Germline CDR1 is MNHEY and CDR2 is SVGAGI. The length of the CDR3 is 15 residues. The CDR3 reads CASSYSEGSGNTIYF. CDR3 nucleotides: TGTGCCAGCAGTTACTCTGAGGGTAGTGGAAACACCATATATTTT.

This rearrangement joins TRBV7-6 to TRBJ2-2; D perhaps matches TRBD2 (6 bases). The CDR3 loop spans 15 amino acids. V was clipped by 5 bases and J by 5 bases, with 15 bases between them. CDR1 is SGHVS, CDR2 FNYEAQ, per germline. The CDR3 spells CASSPLREGTGELFF. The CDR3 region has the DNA TGTGCCAGCAGCCCCTTGCGGGAAGGAACCGGGGAGCTGTTTTTT.

The CDR3: CASRTSGGADNEQFF. The CDR3 DNA sequence: TGTGCCAGCCGGACTAGCGGGGGGGCTGACAATGAGCAGTTCTTC. This rearrangement joins TRBV6-2 or TRBV6-3 to TRBJ2-1, with TRBD2 identical over 15 bases. V trimming: 8 bases; J trimming: 5 bases; junction bases outside the gene matches: 4. This CDR3 comprises 15 residues. The V gene's germline CDR1 is MNHEY and CDR2 SVGEGT.

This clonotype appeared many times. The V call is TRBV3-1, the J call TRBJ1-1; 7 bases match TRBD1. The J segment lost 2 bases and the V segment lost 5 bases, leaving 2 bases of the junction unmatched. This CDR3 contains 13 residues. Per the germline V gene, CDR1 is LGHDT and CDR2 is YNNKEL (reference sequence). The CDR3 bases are TGTGCCAGCAGCTACAGGGGTAACACTGAAGCTTTCTTT. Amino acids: CASSYRGNTEAFF.

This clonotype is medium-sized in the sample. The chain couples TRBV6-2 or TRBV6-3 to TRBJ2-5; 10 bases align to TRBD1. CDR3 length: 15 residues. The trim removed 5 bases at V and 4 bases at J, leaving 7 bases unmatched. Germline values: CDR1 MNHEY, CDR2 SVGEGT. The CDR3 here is CASSPPTGGGETQYF. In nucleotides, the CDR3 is TGTGCCAGCAGTCCGCCGACAGGGGGCGGAGAGACCCAGTACTTC.

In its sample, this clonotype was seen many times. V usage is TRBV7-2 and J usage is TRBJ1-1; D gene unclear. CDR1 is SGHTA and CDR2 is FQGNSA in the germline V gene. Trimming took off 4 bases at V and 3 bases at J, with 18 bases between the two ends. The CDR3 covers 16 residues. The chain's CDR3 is CASSSMDDPIHTEAFF. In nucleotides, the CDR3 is TGTGCCAGCAGCTCGATGGATGATCCGATCCACACTGAAGCTTTCTTT.

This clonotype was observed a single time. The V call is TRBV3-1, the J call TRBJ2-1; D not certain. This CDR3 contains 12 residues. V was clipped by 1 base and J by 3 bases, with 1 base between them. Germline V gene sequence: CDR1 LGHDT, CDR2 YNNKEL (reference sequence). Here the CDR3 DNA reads TGTGCCAGCAGCCAAGTCTACAATGAGCAGTTCTTC. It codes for CASSQVYNEQFF.

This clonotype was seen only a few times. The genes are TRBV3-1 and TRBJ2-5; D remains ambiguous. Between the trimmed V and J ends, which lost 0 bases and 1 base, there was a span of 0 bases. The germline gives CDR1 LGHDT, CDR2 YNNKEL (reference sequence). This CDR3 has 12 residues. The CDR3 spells CASSQDQETQYF. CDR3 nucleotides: TGTGCCAGCAGCCAAGACCAAGAGACCCAGTACTTC.

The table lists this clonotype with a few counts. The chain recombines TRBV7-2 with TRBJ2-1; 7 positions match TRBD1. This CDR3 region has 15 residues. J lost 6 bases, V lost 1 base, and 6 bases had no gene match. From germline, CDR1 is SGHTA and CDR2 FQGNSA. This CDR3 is CASSLEGAPTNEQFF. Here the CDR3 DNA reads TGTGCCAGCAGCTTAGAGGGGGCTCCGACCAATGAGCAGTTCTTC.

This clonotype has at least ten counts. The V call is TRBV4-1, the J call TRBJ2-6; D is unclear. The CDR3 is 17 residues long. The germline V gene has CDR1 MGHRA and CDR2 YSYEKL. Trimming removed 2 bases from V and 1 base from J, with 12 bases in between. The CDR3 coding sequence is TGCGCCAGCAGCCAACCCCTAAGCTGGTCTGGGGCCAACGTCCTGACTTTC. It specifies CASSQPLSWSGANVLTF.

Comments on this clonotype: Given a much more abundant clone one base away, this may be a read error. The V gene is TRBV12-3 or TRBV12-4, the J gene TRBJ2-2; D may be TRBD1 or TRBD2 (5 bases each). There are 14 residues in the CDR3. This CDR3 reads CASTSHRDTGDLFF. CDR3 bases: TGTGCCAGCACCTCGCACCGCGACACCGGGGACCTGTTTTTT.